The 16 T cell receptor beta chains presented below share a single source sample, sequenced in a study of cytomegalovirus exposure and HLA in healthy donors. Sequencing was performed with immunoSEQ multiplex PCR; in TCRdb, only in-frame clones are kept and a portion is missing. Here the sample spans 95,000 to 150,000 clones, 94% being singletons. The source material was PBMCs. Source of these receptors: a woman younger than 35 in good health and CMV-seronegative.

This chain links TRBV4-2 with TRBJ2-6; 8 bases fit TRBD2. V lost 2 bases, J lost 0 bases, and 0 bases stayed unmatched. The V gene's germline CDR1 is LGHNA and CDR2 YNFKEQ. The CDR3 has 16 amino acids. CDR3 amino acids: CASSQLAGSGANVLTF. Written as DNA, the CDR3 is TGTGCCAGCAGCCAACTAGCGGGCTCTGGGGCCAACGTCCTGACTTTC.

This clone occurred once. The chain carries TRBV5-6 and TRBJ1-3; D is unclear. With 4 bases removed from V and 1 base from J, the gap between germline ends came to 6 bases. Germline values: CDR1 SGHDT, CDR2 YYEEEE. The CDR3 has 13 residues. CDR3: CASSLQSGNTIYF. CDR3 bases: TGTGCCAGCAGCCTCCAGTCTGGAAACACCATATATTTT. Full variable domain (remainder filled in from reference TRBV5-6 and TRBJ1-3): DAGVTQSPTHLIKTRGQQVTLRCSPKSGHDTVSWYQQALGQGPQFIFQYYEEEERQRGNFPDRFSGHQFPNYSSELNVNALLLGDSALYLCASSLQSGNTIYFGEGSWLTVV.

This clone appeared once. The chain joins TRBV5-1 to TRBJ1-6; D is uncertain. This CDR3 comprises 13 residues. Trimming took 6 bases from V and 5 from J, leaving 9 bases between them. The germline V gene encodes CDR1 SGHRS and CDR2 YFSETQ. CDR3 coding DNA: TGCGCCAGCACAGCCGGAGATAATTCACCCCTCCACTTT. This gives the protein CASTAGDNSPLHF.

The chain uses TRBV18 and TRBJ1-2; D is perhaps TRBD1 (5 bases). The CDR3 is made up of 14 amino acids. Between the trimmed V and J ends, which lost 4 bases and 2 bases, there was a span of 11 bases. The germline V gene has CDR1 KGHSH and CDR2 LQKENI. CDR3 loop: CASSLGTGNYGYTF. The CDR3 nucleotides are TGTGCCAGCTCACTGGGCACAGGAAACTATGGCTACACCTTC.

The rearrangement uses TRBV19 and TRBJ2-5; possibly TRBD1 for D (5 bases). The V end was cut by 3 bases, the J end by 4 bases, with 12 bases between. Germline-derived CDR1 and CDR2 are LNHDA and SQIVND (reference sequence). The CDR3 loop spans 14 amino acids. Written as DNA, the CDR3 is TGTGCCAGTAGTATCCAGGGTTTCGGAGAGACCCAGTACTTC. Translation gives CASSIQGFGETQYF.

The rearrangement uses TRBV18 and TRBJ1-2, with 7 bases matching TRBD1. Losses at the gene ends were 0 bases for V and 8 bases for J; bases not matched to a gene: 3. This CDR3 is built from 13 residues. Germline CDR1 KGHSH, CDR2 LQKENI. The DNA of the CDR3 is TGTGCCAGCTCACCACCGACAGGGCGCGGCTACACCTTC. Translating gives CASSPPTGRGYTF.

The chain links TRBV10-3 to TRBJ2-1; TRBD2 agrees at 7 bases. This CDR3 has 15 residues. The germline V gene encodes CDR1 ENHRY and CDR2 SYGVKD. The V gene end was trimmed by 3 bases and the J gene end by 7 bases; junction bases not matched to a gene: 9. DNA for the CDR3: TGTGCCATCAGTGACACGAAGCGGGGTCCGAATGAGCAGTTCTTC. This encodes CAISDTKRGPNEQFF.

The rearrangement joins TRBV5-1 to TRBJ2-2; perhaps TRBD2 as D (5 bases). Germline V gives CDR1 SGHRS, CDR2 YFSETQ. The CDR3 is made up of 15 amino acids. V was cut by 5 bases and J by 6 bases, with 17 bases left in between. CDR3 sequence (DNA): TGCGCCAGCAGAAGGGATTTAGGAGGACCCGGGGAGCTGTTTTTT. Translation gives CASRRDLGGPGELFF.

This chain links TRBV6-6 with TRBJ1-2; D may be TRBD1 (5 bases). The V gene's germline CDR1 is MNHNY and CDR2 SVGAGI (reference sequence). The V end lost 8 bases, the J end lost 2 bases, and 18 bases lay between the germline ends. The CDR3 sequence is 15 residues long. As DNA, the CDR3 is TGTGCCAGCGACGGCAGGGCGATGGGGAACTATGGCTACACCTTC. Amino acid sequence: CASDGRAMGNYGYTF.

V gene TRBV20-1 combines with J gene TRBJ2-1; possibly TRBD2 for D (6 bases). The germline V and J ends were trimmed by 3 bases and 10 bases, with 10 bases remaining between them. The CDR3 spans 11 residues. CDR1 DFQATT and CDR2 SNEGSKA come from the germline V gene (reference sequence). CDR3 loop: CSARRDGEQFF. The CDR3 nucleotides are TGCAGTGCTAGGCGGGACGGCGAGCAGTTCTTC.

The chain links TRBV7-9 to TRBJ2-1; tentative D call: TRBD2 (5 bases). With 4 bases removed from V and 1 base from J, the gap between germline ends came to 11 bases. The CDR3 runs 15 residues. Germline V gives CDR1 SEHNR, CDR2 FQNEAQ (reference sequence). The CDR3 DNA follows: TGTGCCAGCAGCTCAGGACTGGGGTCCTACAATGAGCAGTTCTTC. This sequence encodes CASSSGLGSYNEQFF.

The chain joins TRBV28 to TRBJ2-1; TRBD2 agrees at 7 bases. Per the germline V gene, CDR1 is MDHEN and CDR2 is SYDVKM. This CDR3 region has 17 residues. Trimming cost V 2 bases and J 5 bases; bases outside gene matches: 12. The CDR3 loop reads CASSLRLAAEWHNEQFF. The CDR3, as DNA: TGTGCCAGCAGTTTACGTCTAGCGGCGGAGTGGCACAATGAGCAGTTCTTC. The variable domain in full, with the rest retrieved from reference TRBV28 and TRBJ2-1, is DVKVTQSSRYLVKRTGEKVFLECVQDMDHENMFWYRQDPGLGLRLIYFSYDVKMKEKGDIPEGYSVSREKKERFSLILESASTNQTSMYLCASSLRLAAEWHNEQFFGPGTRLTVL.

The rearrangement uses TRBV7-2 and TRBJ2-2, with a weak D call TRBD2 (5 bases). From germline, CDR1 is SGHTA and CDR2 FQGNSA. The CDR3 length is 14 residues. The V end lost 5 bases, the J end lost 6 bases, and 13 bases lay between the germline ends. As DNA, the CDR3 is TGTGCCAGCAGCGCCCAAACTAGGGCCGGGGAGCTGTTTTTT. As protein: CASSAQTRAGELFF. The complete variable domain, with remaining parts taken from reference TRBV7-2 and TRBJ2-2, reads GAGVSQSPSNKVTEKGKDVELRCDPISGHTALYWYRQSLGQGLEFLIYFQGNSAPDKSGLPSDRFSAERTGGSVSTLTIQRTQQEDSAVYLCASSAQTRAGELFFGEGSRLTVL.

The chain joins TRBV11-2 to TRBJ2-1, with 10 bases identical to TRBD2. This CDR3 comprises 17 residues. V dropped 10 bases and J dropped 9; count of bases not matched to a gene: 21. CDR1 and CDR2 from the germline V gene are SGHAT and FQNNGV. DNA of the CDR3: TGTGCCAACTCACGGTGGGGTCAGCGGGGGGGCGTCAGTGAGCAGTTCTTC. This codes for CANSRWGQRGGVSEQFF.

This rearrangement joins TRBV5-4 to TRBJ1-3; 9 bases map to TRBD1. The CDR3 sequence is 15 residues long. Germline assignment: CDR1 SGHNT and CDR2 YYREEE (reference sequence). Germline trimming cut 4 bases from V and 4 bases from J; bases unmatched to any gene: 6. The CDR3 nucleotides read TGTGCCAGCAGCGACGGACAGGGGAGCGGAAACACCATATATTTT. As protein: CASSDGQGSGNTIYF.

V is TRBV7-9 and J is TRBJ2-3; D might be TRBD1 (5 bases). Germline lookup yields CDR1 SEHNR and CDR2 FQNEAQ (reference sequence). The CDR3 is 14 residues long. V lost 4 bases, J lost 4 bases, and 12 bases lay in between. The CDR3 spells CASSSAGSADTQYF. CDR3 nucleotides: TGTGCCAGCAGCTCTGCAGGGTCTGCAGATACGCAGTATTTT. Full variable domain (outside the CDR3, taken from reference TRBV7-9 and TRBJ2-3): DTGVSQNPRHKITKRGQNVTFRCDPISEHNRLYWYRQTLGQGPEFLTYFQNEAQLEKSRLLSDRFSAERPKGSFSTLEIQRTEQGDSAMYLCASSSAGSADTQYFGPGTRLTVL.